In its sample, the clone carrying this T cell receptor beta chain was seen a few times. Antigen: not known. The record originates from a study of ipilimumab plus nivolumab after autologous stem cell transplantation. On the study more broadly: A median of about 8 nivolumab and five or six ipilimumab doses were given.

Trimming took 5 bases from V and 3 from J, leaving 11 bases between them. The CDR3 spans 13 residues. The germline gives CDR1 SGHNT, CDR2 YENEEA. General study points: Authors suggest TCR repertoire, Treg phenotype and gut microbiota support further study.

Data came from immunoSEQ multiplex PCR; TCRdb stores just in-frame clones and leaves some out. The sample has roughly 16,000 clones, about 86% seen once. Checkpoint therapy with ipilimumab 1 mg/kg began 14 to 28 days after transplant. Patients got 3 mg/kg IV nivolumab weeks 1, 4, 7, 10, then biweekly through week 26. The V call is TRBV11-3, the J call TRBJ2-7, with D hard to call. This TCR was sampled from a male donor with diffuse large B-cell lymphoma. The source was PBMCs, collected in a trial of ipilimumab plus nivolumab as post-transplant consolidation. In DNA, the CDR3 is TGTGCCAGCAGCCTTAGCCACAGCTACGAGCAGTACTTC. Residues: CASSLSHSYEQYF.